A single sample is the source of the 25 T cell receptor beta chains below, sequenced in a study of blood T cell repertoires in COVID-19. The table came from immunoSEQ multiplex PCR; TCRdb's copy has only in-frame clones and leaves some out. The data show 150,000 to 250,000 clones, 75% to 90% seen once. The source material was PBMCs or T cells enriched from blood (not recorded which). The origin of the receptors is a woman in her 30s who had recovered from COVID-19.

In its sample, this clone was seen a few times. The CDR3 spells CASSAWDRGTDTQYF. The CDR3 DNA is TGTGCCAGCAGTGCTTGGGACAGGGGAACAGATACGCAGTATTTT. This chain connects TRBV2 to TRBJ2-3, with 10 positions matching TRBD1. V was clipped by 4 bases and J by 3 bases; unmatched bases: 4. The CDR3 consists of 15 residues. Germline V CDR1 and CDR2: SNHLY, FYNNEI.

This CDR3 reads CASSPFRTSGSTDTQYF. Here the CDR3 DNA reads TGCGCCAGCAGCCCCTTTCGGACTAGCGGAAGCACAGATACGCAGTATTTT. V gene TRBV5-1 combines with J gene TRBJ2-3, with 10 bases that match TRBD2. Germline V gives CDR1 SGHRS, CDR2 YFSETQ. The length of the CDR3 is 17 residues. Unmatched junction bases numbered 8, after V lost 4 bases and J lost 0 bases.

V and J are TRBV15 and TRBJ1-1, with a possible D match to TRBD1 (6 bases). The CDR3 is 15 amino acids. Germline V lookup: CDR1 LNHNV, CDR2 YYDKDF (reference sequence). Trimming left V 1 base short and J 1 base short, with 10 bases between. The DNA for the CDR3 is TGTGCCACCAGCAGAGGCTACAGGGAGAACACTGAAGCTTTCTTT. It encodes CATSRGYRENTEAFF.

This clone appeared a single time. The chain carries TRBV27 and TRBJ2-5; D is undetermined. Germline CDR1 MNHEY, CDR2 SMNVEV (reference sequence). CDR3 length: 12 residues. V lost 6 bases and J lost 4, with 9 bases in between. The CDR3 region has the DNA TGTGCCAGCAGGAGCCGGAGAGAGACCCAGTACTTC. Amino acids: CASRSRRETQYF.

DNA of the CDR3: TGTGCCAGCAGCCGAGGACAGGGAAGGGGGTACAATCAGCCCCAGCATTTT. This translates into CASSRGQGRGYNQPQHF. The genes are TRBV27 and TRBJ1-5, with 8 bases lining up with TRBD1. The junction had 13 bases not matched to a gene; V was cut back by 6 bases and J by 3 bases. The CDR3 has 17 residues. CDR1 and CDR2 (germline): MNHEY, SMNVEV (reference sequence).

Comments on this clone: Other DNA sequences of this sample code for an identical CDR3. This rearrangement joins TRBV7-8 to TRBJ2-7; D uncertain. The CDR3 runs to 11 residues. Germline assignment: CDR1 SGHVS and CDR2 FQNEAQ. V was shortened by 2 bases and J by 3 bases, with 2 bases between the two germline ends. CDR3 in DNA: TGTGCCAGCAGCTTATACTACGAGCAGTACTTC. Its translation is CASSLYYEQYF.

The genes are TRBV19 and TRBJ2-3; 9 bases are a match to TRBD2. In germline, CDR1 is LNHDA, CDR2 SQIVND (reference sequence). The ends lost 7 bases at V and 1 base at J; junction bases unmatched: 3. CDR3 size: 14 residues. The CDR3 loop is CASTKREGTDTQYF. CDR3 coding DNA: TGTGCCAGTACAAAGCGGGAGGGCACAGATACGCAGTATTTT. The full variable domain, its missing parts supplied by reference TRBV19 and TRBJ2-3, is DGGITQSPKYLFRKEGQNVTLSCEQNLNHDAMYWYRQDPGQGLRLIYYSQIVNDFQKGDIAEGYSVSREKKESFPLTVTSAQKNPTAFYLCASTKREGTDTQYFGPGTRLTVL.

V is TRBV4-1 and J is TRBJ1-4; 9 nucleotides match TRBD1. Germline trimming cut 1 base from V and 12 bases from J; bases unmatched to any gene: 9. From germline, CDR1 is MGHRA and CDR2 YSYEKL. CDR3 length: 15 residues. CDR3 sequence reads: CASSQAPDRGRELFF. CDR3 sequence (DNA): TGCGCCAGCAGCCAAGCCCCGGACAGGGGCCGCGAACTGTTTTTT.

This clone was seen only a few times. The chain has TRBV5-1 and TRBJ1-5; D perhaps matches TRBD1 (6 bases). From germline, CDR1 is SGHRS and CDR2 YFSETQ. V was shortened by 3 bases and J by 3 bases, with 7 bases between the two germline ends. The length of the CDR3 is 13 residues. The CDR3 reads CASSWDINQPQHF. DNA for the CDR3: TGCGCCAGCAGCTGGGACATCAATCAGCCCCAGCATTTT.

The chain joins TRBV7-8 to TRBJ2-3, with 7 positions matching TRBD2. V lost 5 bases, J lost 2 bases, and 10 bases stayed unmatched. The CDR3 consists of 16 residues. CDR1 is SGHVS and CDR2 is FQNEAQ in the germline V gene. The CDR3 spells CASSPVGGKYTDTQYF. CDR3 nucleotide sequence: TGTGCCAGCAGCCCTGTCGGGGGGAAATACACAGATACGCAGTATTTT. The whole variable domain, remainder taken from reference TRBV7-8 and TRBJ2-3, is GAGVSQSPRYKVAKRGQDVALRCDPISGHVSLFWYQQALGQGPEFLTYFQNEAQLDKSGLPSDRFFAERPEGSVSTLKIQRTQQEDSAVYLCASSPVGGKYTDTQYFGPGTRLTVL.

This clone appeared a single time. This chain joins TRBV5-5 and TRBJ1-2, with unresolved D. Germline V gene sequence: CDR1 SGHKS, CDR2 YYEKEE (reference sequence). The ends were cut back, 4 bases at V and 4 bases at J, with 11 bases in the middle. The CDR3 loop spans 13 amino acids. The CDR3 spells CASSPQVTYGYTF. In nucleotides, the CDR3 is TGTGCCAGCAGCCCCCAGGTAACCTATGGCTACACCTTC.

The genes are TRBV30 and TRBJ2-1; TRBD2 is a possible D gene (6 bases). V gave up 4 bases and J gave up 4 bases, with 14 bases separating them. The CDR3 runs 14 residues. CDR1 is GTSNPN, CDR2 SVGIG, per germline (reference sequence). The CDR3 here is CAWNPGTVYNEQFF. Here the CDR3 DNA reads TGTGCCTGGAACCCAGGGACTGTTTACAATGAGCAGTTCTTC.

This chain uses TRBV24-1 with TRBJ2-5; 9 bases agree with TRBD1. This CDR3 is built from 18 residues. Trimming at V came to 7 bases and at J to 1 base, leaving 15 bases not matched to a gene. CDR1 and CDR2 from the germline V gene are KGHDR and SFDVKD. The CDR3 nucleotides read TGTGCCACCAGGGCCGGGACAGGGACAGCCCCAGGCCAAGAGACCCAGTACTTC. It encodes CATRAGTGTAPGQETQYF.

The gene calls are TRBV4-2 and TRBJ2-3, with 7 bases matching TRBD2. Germline lookup yields CDR1 LGHNA and CDR2 YNFKEQ. With V trimmed by 4 bases and J by 1 base, 8 bases remained unmatched. The CDR3 totals 16 residues. In nucleotides, the CDR3 is TGTGCCAGCAGCCCTATAGGCGGGAGCGGCACAGATACGCAGTATTTT. Translating it yields CASSPIGGSGTDTQYF.

This clone was counted a single time. The chain links TRBV11-3 to TRBJ1-1; D is unclear. V was trimmed by 5 bases and J by 0 bases, leaving 16 bases between them. Germline-derived CDR1 and CDR2 are SGHNT and YENEEA. This CDR3 has 16 amino acids. CDR3 region: CASSPRRSPVNTEAFF. The CDR3 coding sequence is TGTGCCAGCAGCCCACGGCGGTCCCCAGTGAACACTGAAGCTTTCTTT. The complete variable domain, with remaining parts taken from reference TRBV11-3 and TRBJ1-1, reads EAGVVQSPRYKIIEKKQPVAFWCNPISGHNTLYWYLQNLGQGPELLIRYENEEAVDDSQLPKDRFSAERLKGVDSTLKIQPAELGDSAVYLCASSPRRSPVNTEAFFGQGTRLTVV.

The rearrangement uses TRBV9 and TRBJ2-7; 7 nucleotides line up with TRBD1. CDR3 length equals 13 residues. Germline values: CDR1 SGDLS, CDR2 YYNGEE. J gave up 7 bases and V 4 bases, and 8 bases lay outside the gene matches. CDR3 in amino acids: CASSFRQGSEQYF. DNA for the CDR3: TGTGCCAGCAGCTTCAGACAGGGTTCTGAGCAGTACTTC.

This clone turned up a few times. The chain is built from TRBV11-2 and TRBJ1-6; D not certain. Germline V CDR1 and CDR2: SGHAT, FQNNGV. The CDR3 spans 13 residues. The ends were cut back, 1 base at V and 10 bases at J, with 8 bases in the middle. The DNA of the CDR3 is TGTGCCAGCAGCTTAGGCCTAGACTCACCCCTCCACTTT. It specifies CASSLGLDSPLHF.

This clone was observed a handful of times. The chain recombines TRBV29-1 with TRBJ1-2, with TRBD1 identical over 8 bases. Germline CDR1 and CDR2: SQVTM and ANQGSEA. The CDR3 consists of 14 residues. J lost 8 bases, V lost 6 bases, and 14 bases had no gene match. CDR3 sequence: CSVPDRGGSRGYTF. CDR3 sequence (DNA): TGCAGCGTCCCCGACAGGGGAGGATCCCGCGGCTACACCTTC. Complete variable domain (other parts from reference TRBV29-1 and TRBJ1-2): SAVISQKPSRDICQRGTSLTIQCQVDSQVTMMFWYRQQPGQSLTLIATANQGSEATYESGFVIDKFPISRPNLTFSTLTVSNMSPEDSSIYLCSVPDRGGSRGYTFGSGTRLTVV.

V is TRBV28 and J is TRBJ1-2; 10 bases map to TRBD1. The V segment lost 6 bases and the J segment 3 bases; nucleotides outside the gene matches: 4. The CDR3 sequence is 14 residues long. CDR1 and CDR2 from the germline V gene are MDHEN and SYDVKM. CDR3 loop: CASSLGQGDYGYTF. CDR3 DNA sequence: TGTGCCAGCAGCTTAGGACAGGGGGACTATGGCTACACCTTC.

The V and J genes are TRBV9 and TRBJ2-5; TRBD2 matches at 12 bases. Germline V gene sequence: CDR1 SGDLS, CDR2 YYNGEE. The length of the CDR3 is 16 residues. V dropped 3 bases and J dropped 5; count of bases not matched to a gene: 8. The CDR3 DNA reads TGTGCCAGCAGCGCCCTAGCGGGAGGGCCGTGGGAGACCCAGTACTTC. This codes for CASSALAGGPWETQYF.

This rearrangement joins TRBV7-2 to TRBJ1-1, with no clear D. Germline loops: CDR1 SGHTA, CDR2 FQGNSA. V lost 5 bases to trimming and J lost 0 bases, with 13 bases between them. The CDR3 is 15 residues long. CDR3 DNA sequence: TGTGCCAGCAGCGCAGGTGGGTTCATGAACACTGAAGCTTTCTTT. This gives the protein CASSAGGFMNTEAFF.

This sequence joins TRBV9 and TRBJ2-7, with TRBD1 matching over 7 bases. V gave up 3 bases and J gave up 3 bases; unmatched junction bases: 6. The CDR3 totals 14 residues. In germline, CDR1 is SGDLS, CDR2 YYNGEE. CDR3 amino acids: CASSAPGTVYEQYF. CDR3 in DNA: TGTGCCAGCAGCGCCCCCGGGACAGTCTACGAGCAGTACTTC. The full variable domain, with the rest looked up from reference TRBV9 and TRBJ2-7, is DSGVTQTPKHLITATGQRVTLRCSPRSGDLSVYWYQQSLDQGLQFLIQYYNGEERAKGNILERFSAQQFPDLHSELNLSSLELGDSALYFCASSAPGTVYEQYFGPGTRLTVT.

This sequence joins TRBV6-5 and TRBJ1-1; the match to TRBD1 covers 7 bases. The V and J ends lost 6 bases and 1 base, in that order; junction bases with no gene match: 5. CDR1 is MNHEY, CDR2 SVGAGI, per germline. CDR3 length equals 14 residues. DNA for the CDR3: TGTGCCAGCAGAGACCGGGACAGGAACACTGAAGCTTTCTTT. As protein: CASRDRDRNTEAFF.

J is TRBJ2-3 and V is TRBV28; TRBD2 agrees at 14 bases. The CDR3 length is 19 residues. Germline loops: CDR1 MDHEN, CDR2 SYDVKM. V was clipped by 5 bases and J by 6 bases; unmatched bases: 16. The CDR3, as DNA: TGTGCCAGCAGTCCACCGGGGACTAGCGGGGGCGGGGTTCCCGATACGCAGTATTTT. It is translated as CASSPPGTSGGGVPDTQYF.

The gene calls are TRBV30 and TRBJ1-2, with a tentative D call TRBD1 (6 bases). Germline CDR1 GTSNPN, CDR2 SVGIG (reference sequence). Trimming removed 2 bases at V and 3 bases at J, with 13 bases between. The CDR3 consists of 14 residues. The CDR3 loop is CAWSYSRGYYGYTF. DNA for the CDR3: TGTGCCTGGAGTTACAGCAGGGGTTACTATGGCTACACCTTC. Full variable domain (rest looked up from reference TRBV30 and TRBJ1-2): SQTIHQWPATLVQPVGSPLSLECTVEGTSNPNLYWYRQAAGRGLQLLFYSVGIGQISSEVPQNLSASRPQDRQFILSSKKLLLSDSGFYLCAWSYSRGYYGYTFGSGTRLTVV.